One and the same sample provided the 3 T cell receptor beta chains below, sequenced in a study of PD-L1 blockade in urothelial cancer. Indicated time point: pretreatment peripheral blood. Only in-frame clones appear in the TCRdb table, and some are missing; sequencing was by immunoSEQ multiplex PCR. This table holds fewer than 40,000 clones, roughly 92% found once. Specimen: PBMCs, collected around atezolizumab (anti-PD-L1) treatment. The receptors here all came from an older woman with urothelial cancer.

This sequence joins TRBV6-6 and TRBJ2-7; TRBD2 matches 11 bases. The CDR3 spans 16 residues. CDR1 MNHNY and CDR2 SVGAGI come from the germline V gene (reference sequence). Trimming cost V 2 bases and J 7 bases; bases outside gene matches: 10. CDR3 nucleotide sequence: TGTGCCAGCAGTTACAGGGTTAGCGGGAGGGCAGATGAGCAGTACTTC. It codes for CASSYRVSGRADEQYF.

The chain has TRBV11-2 and TRBJ2-6; TRBD1 is a possible D gene (5 bases). Looked up from germline, CDR1 is SGHAT and CDR2 is FQNNGV. V was pared by 4 bases and J by 6 bases, with 16 bases between. The CDR3 sequence is 16 residues long. The CDR3: CASSSYDSPSANVLTF. The CDR3 DNA reads TGTGCCAGCAGCTCCTACGACAGTCCCTCGGCCAACGTCCTGACTTTC. The variable domain in full, completed from reference TRBV11-2 and TRBJ2-6, reads EAGVAQSPRYKIIEKRQSVAFWCNPISGHATLYWYQQILGQGPKLLIQFQNNGVVDDSQLPKDRFSAERLKGVDSTLKIQPAKLEDSAVYLCASSSYDSPSANVLTFGAGSRLTVL.

The rearrangement joins TRBV28 to TRBJ2-2; D may be TRBD1 (6 bases). V was trimmed by 6 bases and J by 0 bases, leaving 11 bases between them. Germline V lookup: CDR1 MDHEN, CDR2 SYDVKM. The CDR3 is 15 amino acids. CDR3 sequence (DNA): TGTGCCAGCAGGCTCCGGGACACGAACACCGGGGAGCTGTTTTTT. Translated, it gives CASRLRDTNTGELFF.